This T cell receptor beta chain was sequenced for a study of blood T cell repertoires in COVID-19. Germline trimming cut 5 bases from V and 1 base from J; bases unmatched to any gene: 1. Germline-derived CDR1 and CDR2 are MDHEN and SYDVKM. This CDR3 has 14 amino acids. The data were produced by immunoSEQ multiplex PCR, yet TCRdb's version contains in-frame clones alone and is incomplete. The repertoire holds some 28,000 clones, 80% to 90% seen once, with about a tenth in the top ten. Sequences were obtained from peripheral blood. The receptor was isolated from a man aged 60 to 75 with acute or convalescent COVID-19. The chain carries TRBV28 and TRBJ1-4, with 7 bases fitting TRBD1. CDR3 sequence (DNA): TGTGCCAGCAGTCCAGGGGGAACTAATGAAAAACTGTTTTTT. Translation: CASSPGGTNEKLFF.